This T cell receptor (beta chain) was sequenced in a study of blood T cells in healthy people across ages. Germline loops: CDR1 GTSNPN, CDR2 SVGIG (reference sequence). The CDR3 has 13 amino acids. Trimming took off 8 bases at V and 1 base at J, with 14 bases between the two ends. A second PCR, run for about 7 to 11 cycles, used a sample-barcoded 5' primer plus a J-beta primer mix. A single record per CDR3 protein comes from TCRdb applying MiXCR to the 5' RACE reads. The sample includes about 1.6 million distinct CDR3 sequences, about 32% of them seen just once. This clonotype originated in a woman aged 30 to 39 in good health. The chain uses TRBV30 and TRBJ1-2, with D perhaps TRBD1 (6 bases). The sequencing input was blood. The CDR3 DNA reads as TGTGCCGGGCAGGGGAGGAGTAACTATGGCTACACCTTC. Translated: CAGQGRSNYGYTF.